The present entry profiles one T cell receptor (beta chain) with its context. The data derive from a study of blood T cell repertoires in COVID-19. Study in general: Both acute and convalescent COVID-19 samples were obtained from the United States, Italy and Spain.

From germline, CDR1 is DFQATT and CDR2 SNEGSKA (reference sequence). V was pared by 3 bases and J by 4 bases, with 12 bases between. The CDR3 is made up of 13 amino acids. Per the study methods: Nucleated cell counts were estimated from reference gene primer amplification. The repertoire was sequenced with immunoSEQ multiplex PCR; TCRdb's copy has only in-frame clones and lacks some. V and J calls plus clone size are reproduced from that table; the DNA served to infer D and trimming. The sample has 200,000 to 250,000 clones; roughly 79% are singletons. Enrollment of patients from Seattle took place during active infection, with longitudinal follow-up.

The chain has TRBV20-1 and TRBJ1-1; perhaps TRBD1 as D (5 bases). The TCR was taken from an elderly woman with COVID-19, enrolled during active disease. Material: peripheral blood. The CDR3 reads CSASRGGGTEAFF. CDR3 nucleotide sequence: TGCAGTGCTAGTCGCGGCGGGGGCACTGAAGCTTTCTTT.